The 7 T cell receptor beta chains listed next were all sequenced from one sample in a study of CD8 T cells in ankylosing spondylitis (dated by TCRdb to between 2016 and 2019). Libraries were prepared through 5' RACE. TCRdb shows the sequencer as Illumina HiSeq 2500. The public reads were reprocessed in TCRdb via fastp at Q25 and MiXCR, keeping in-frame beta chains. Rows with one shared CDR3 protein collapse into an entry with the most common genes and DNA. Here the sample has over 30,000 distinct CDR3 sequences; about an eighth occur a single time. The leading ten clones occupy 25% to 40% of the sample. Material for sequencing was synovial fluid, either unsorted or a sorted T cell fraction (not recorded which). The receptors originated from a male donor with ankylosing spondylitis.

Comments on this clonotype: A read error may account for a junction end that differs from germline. This CDR3 reads CSVEDQSTGERLFF. CDR3 coding DNA: TGCAGCGTTGAAGATCAGTCAACAGGAGAAAGACTGTTTTTT. V usage is TRBV29-1 and J usage is TRBJ1-4; possibly TRBD1 for D (5 bases). The CDR3 spans 14 residues. The germline gives CDR1 SQVTM, CDR2 ANQGSEA.

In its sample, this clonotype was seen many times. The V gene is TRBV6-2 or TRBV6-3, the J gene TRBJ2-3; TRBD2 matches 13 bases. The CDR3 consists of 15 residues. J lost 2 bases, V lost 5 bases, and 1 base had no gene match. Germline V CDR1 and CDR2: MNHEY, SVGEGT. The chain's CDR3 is CASSTSGGATDTQYF. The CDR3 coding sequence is TGTGCCAGCAGTACTAGCGGGGGGGCCACAGATACGCAGTATTTT.

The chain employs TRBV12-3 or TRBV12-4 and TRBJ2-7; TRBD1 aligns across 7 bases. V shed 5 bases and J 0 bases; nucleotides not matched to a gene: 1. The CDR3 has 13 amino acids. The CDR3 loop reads CASSDRASYEQYF. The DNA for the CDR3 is TGTGCCAGCAGTGACAGGGCCTCCTACGAGCAGTACTTC.

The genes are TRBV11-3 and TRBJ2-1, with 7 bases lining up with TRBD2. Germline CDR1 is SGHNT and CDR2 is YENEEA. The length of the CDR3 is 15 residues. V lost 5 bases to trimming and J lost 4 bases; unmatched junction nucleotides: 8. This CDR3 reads CASSPDGGSYNEQFF. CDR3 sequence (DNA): TGTGCCAGCAGCCCCGACGGCGGGAGTTACAATGAGCAGTTCTTC.

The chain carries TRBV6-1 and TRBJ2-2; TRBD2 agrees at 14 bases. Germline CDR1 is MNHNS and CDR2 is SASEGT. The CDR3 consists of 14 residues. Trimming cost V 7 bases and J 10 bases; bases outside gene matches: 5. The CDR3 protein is CASKGLAGGAELFF. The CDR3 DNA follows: TGTGCCAGCAAAGGACTAGCGGGGGGAGCGGAGCTGTTTTTT.

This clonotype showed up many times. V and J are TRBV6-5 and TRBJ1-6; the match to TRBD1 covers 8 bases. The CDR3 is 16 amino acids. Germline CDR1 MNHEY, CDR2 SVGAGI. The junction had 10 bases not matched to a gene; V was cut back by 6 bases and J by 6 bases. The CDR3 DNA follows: TGTGCCAGCAGCGATTTCCCAGACAGGGGTAATTCACCCCTCCACTTT. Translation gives CASSDFPDRGNSPLHF.

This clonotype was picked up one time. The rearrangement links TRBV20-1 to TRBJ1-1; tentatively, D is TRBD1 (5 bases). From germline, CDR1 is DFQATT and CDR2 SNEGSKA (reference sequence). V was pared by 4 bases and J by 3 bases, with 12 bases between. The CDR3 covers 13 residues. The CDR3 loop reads CSAIRDGDTEAFF. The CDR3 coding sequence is TGCAGTGCTATCCGGGACGGTGACACTGAAGCTTTCTTT.